The 21 T cell receptor beta chains in this list originate from one sample, sequenced in a study of T cells expressing NK-cell markers (dated by TCRdb to the early 2020s). Receptor libraries were prepared by 5' RACE. Sequencing instrument: Illumina HiSeq 2000. TCRdb reprocessed the reads, reporting each CDR3 protein sequence once and no DNA. Per the sample table, the count is roughly 180,000 distinct CDR3 sequences. 20% of the sample belongs to the ten largest clones. The sample comprised blood T cells: a sorted CD56 or NKG2C T cell subset, CD4+ or CD8+ T cells, or bulk PBMC T cells (not recorded which). These receptors were obtained from a man aged 18-70 years in good health.

The chain combines TRBV11-2 with TRBJ1-1; TCRdb picks TRBD1, but there is no DNA to check that call. This CDR3 is built from 16 residues. CDR1 SGHAT and CDR2 FQNNGV come from the germline V gene. CDR3: CASSLARQGARTEAFF.

The chain joins TRBV25-1 to TRBJ1-6; TCRdb's D call, TRBD1, is unchecked because there is no DNA. The germline V gene encodes CDR1 MGHDK and CDR2 SYGVNS. CDR3 length: 15 residues. Here the CDR3 reads CASSEGGQGSSPLHF.

This rearrangement joins TRBV6-1 to TRBJ2-7; TCRdb picks TRBD1, but there is no DNA to check that call. This CDR3 has 15 amino acids. The V gene's germline CDR1 is MNHNS and CDR2 SASEGT. The CDR3 spells CASRHSPGVTYEQYF.

The chain carries TRBV27 and TRBJ2-7; TCRdb's D call of TRBD1 is untestable without DNA. CDR1 is MNHEY and CDR2 is SMNVEV in the germline V gene (reference sequence). This CDR3 contains 12 residues. CDR3 region: CASGGTEEEQYF.

The chain employs TRBV4-1 and TRBJ2-3; TCRdb outputs TRBD2, but without DNA this stays unchecked. Germline-derived CDR1 and CDR2 are MGHRA and YSYEKL. The CDR3 is made up of 16 amino acids. CDR3 region: CASSPRTSGGPDTQYF.

The chain has TRBV3-1 and TRBJ2-1; as DNA is missing, the TRBD1 call by TCRdb cannot be tested. The germline V gene has CDR1 LGHDT and CDR2 YNNKEL (reference sequence). This CDR3 has 14 amino acids. The CDR3 is CASSAGHLYNEQFF.

This chain links TRBV5-6 with TRBJ1-1. Germline V gene sequence: CDR1 SGHDT, CDR2 YYEEEE. The length of the CDR3 is 13 residues. Here the CDR3 reads CASNGRANTEAFF.

The chain couples TRBV7-9 to TRBJ2-5; TCRdb indicates TRBD2, and absent DNA this call remains unverified. Per the germline V gene, CDR1 is SEHNR and CDR2 is FQNEAQ (reference sequence). The CDR3 runs to 17 residues. The CDR3 reads CASSPRAYGGSEETQYF.

The chain combines TRBV6-5 with TRBJ2-2. The CDR3 is 12 amino acids. Per germline, CDR1 MNHEY and CDR2 SVGAGI. This CDR3 is CASSYYTGELFF.

The chain's CDR3 is CASSGGEFNEQFF. V and J are TRBV7-7 and TRBJ2-1; no DNA is available, so the TRBD1 call from TCRdb remains unchecked. This CDR3 has 13 residues. CDR1 and CDR2 (germline): SSHAT, FNYEAQ (reference sequence). Together with reference TRBV7-7 and TRBJ2-1, the CDR3 gives the full variable domain: GAGVSQSPRYKVTKRGQDVTLRCDPISSHATLYWYQQALGQGPEFLTYFNYEAQPDKSGLPSDRFSAERPEGSISTLTIQRTEQRDSAMYRCASSGGEFNEQFFGPGTRLTVL.

V usage is TRBV28 and J usage is TRBJ2-3; TCRdb calls TRBD1, which cannot be checked without DNA. The length of the CDR3 is 17 residues. Germline-derived CDR1 and CDR2 are MDHEN and SYDVKM. The CDR3 loop reads CASNITPGGAGTDTQYF.

The chain carries TRBV7-8 and TRBJ1-1; checking the TCRdb D call of TRBD1 is not possible without DNA. CDR1 is SGHVS, CDR2 FQNEAQ, per germline. This CDR3 contains 14 residues. The CDR3 loop is CASTELTRGTEAFF. The variable domain in full, completed from reference TRBV7-8 and TRBJ1-1, reads GAGVSQSPRYKVAKRGQDVALRCDPISGHVSLFWYQQALGQGPEFLTYFQNEAQLDKSGLPSDRFFAERPEGSVSTLKIQRTQQEDSAVYLCASTELTRGTEAFFGQGTRLTVV.

The chain couples TRBV29-1 to TRBJ1-1; as DNA is missing, the TRBD1 call by TCRdb cannot be tested. This CDR3 contains 14 residues. Germline CDR1 is SQVTM and CDR2 is ANQGSEA. The CDR3 sequence is CSATPGTPNTEAFF.

J is TRBJ2-1 and V is TRBV11-3; the TCRdb call, TRBD2, lacks DNA for checking. CDR1 is SGHNT and CDR2 is YENEEA in the germline V gene. There are 16 residues in the CDR3. The CDR3 sequence: CASSPSGGAVYNEQFF. The variable domain in full, completed from reference TRBV11-3 and TRBJ2-1, reads EAGVVQSPRYKIIEKKQPVAFWCNPISGHNTLYWYLQNLGQGPELLIRYENEEAVDDSQLPKDRFSAERLKGVDSTLKIQPAELGDSAVYLCASSPSGGAVYNEQFFGPGTRLTVL.

CDR3 sequence: CASSFGGGAGDTQYF. This sequence joins TRBV12-3 or TRBV12-4 and TRBJ2-3; there is no DNA to check the TCRdb D call of TRBD1. The CDR3 runs to 15 residues.

The chain couples TRBV9 to TRBJ2-3; no DNA is available, so the TRBD1 call from TCRdb remains unchecked. The CDR3 consists of 15 residues. Germline V gives CDR1 SGDLS, CDR2 YYNGEE. CDR3 sequence: CASSVSGDSTDTQYF.

The chain links TRBV6-2 or TRBV6-3 to TRBJ2-7; TCRdb's D gene call, TRBD2, goes unchecked for lack of DNA. The CDR3 totals 12 residues. Germline CDR1 and CDR2: MNHEY and SVGEGT. CDR3 sequence reads: CASGEFSYEQYF.

The chain combines TRBV14 with TRBJ2-1. This CDR3 region has 16 residues. The V gene's germline CDR1 is SGHDN and CDR2 FVKESK. Here the CDR3 reads CASSRVAGFVSDEQFF.

This chain connects TRBV7-9 to TRBJ2-5; there is no DNA to check the TCRdb D call of TRBD1. CDR3 length: 16 amino acids. The V gene's germline CDR1 is SEHNR and CDR2 FQNEAQ (reference sequence). The CDR3 loop is CASSLGGGTLQETQYF.

J is TRBJ2-1 and V is TRBV23-1. TRBV23-1 is an open reading frame whose function is uncertain. CDR3 length: 15 amino acids. This CDR3 is CASSQIQSSYNEQFF.

The chain has TRBV4-1 and TRBJ1-2. Germline CDR1 and CDR2: MGHRA and YSYEKL. This CDR3 has 16 amino acids. The chain's CDR3 is CASSPAVEGYSYGYTF.